These 27 T cell receptor delta chains were sequenced from one sample in a study of Vγ9Vδ2 T cells in congenital toxoplasmosis. cDNA was made by template-switch reverse transcription with TRGC- and TRDC-specific primers in one tube. The TRGC primer was designed to target TRGC1 and TRGC2 alike. TCRdb used CATT to re-call clones from the reads. The sample yields around 820 delta-chain clones, roughly 25% seen once. The sequenced material came from gamma-delta T cells from blood. The receptor source for this set is a child under 10 years old born to a mother with Toxoplasma gondii infection during pregnancy, either congenitally infected or uninfected (not recorded which).

On this clone: This probably arose from a read error, given a far larger clone one base away. J is TRDJ1 and V is TRDV1; TRDD3 matches at 13 bases. The J gene, left out of TCRdb, was set here by checking the DNA against germline. Trimming removed 2 bases from V and 7 bases from J; junction bases left unmatched: 25. Looked up from germline, CDR1 is TSWWSYY and CDR2 is QGS. The CDR3 runs 22 residues. DNA of the CDR3: TGTGCTCTTGGGGAATTCTTGCCTAACGGATCACCTACTGGGGGATACGAAGTTAAACTCATCTTT. This sequence encodes CALGEFLPNGSPTGGYEVKLIF.

This clone showed up just a few times. With only one base between it and a far larger clone, this is likely a read error. V gene TRDV3 combines with J gene TRDJ1; 12 nucleotides align to TRDD3. The CDR3 covers 26 residues. The V gene end was trimmed by 2 bases and the J gene end by 0 bases; junction bases not matched to a gene: 37. In germline, CDR1 is TVYSNPD, CDR2 GDNSRS (reference sequence). Written as DNA, the CDR3 is TGTGCCTTTGAGCGCGCTTTCATCTCCCAATGTGCCGGGCACTGGGGGATACCCGAGGACACCGATAAACTCATCTTT. The encoded protein is CAFERAFISQCAGHWGIPEDTDKLIF.

To note about this clone: A read error is the likely source, as a far larger clone sits one nucleotide away. The same CDR3 also results from other DNA sequences found in this sample. The chain uses TRDV1 and TRDJ1; D may be TRDD3 (5 bases). The J gene comes from matching the DNA to germline here; TCRdb lacks it. Germline V gene sequence: CDR1 TSWWSYY, CDR2 QGS. This CDR3 is built from 26 residues. V was shortened by 5 bases and J by 0 bases, with 46 bases between the two germline ends. The CDR3: CALGTPGSCMVRSVFYCYGDTDKLIF. CDR3 bases: TGTGCTCTTGGGACACCGGGGAGTTGTATGGTTCGGTCGGTTTTTTATTGTTACGGAGACACCGATAAACTCATCTTT.

A note on this clone: The protein held in TCRdb is that of a much larger clone and does not match this DNA's translation at residue 16, likely because of a read error; the protein shown is translated from the DNA. No call exists for the J gene, whereas the V gene is TRDV1; the table's D call, TRDD3, has no DNA check behind it. CDR1 and CDR2 from the germline V gene are TSWWSYY and QGS. This CDR3 has 18 residues. CDR3 region: CALGEGETGVQDTDKHIF. The DNA of the CDR3 is TGTGCTCTTGGGGAAGGAGAAACCGGGGTCCAAGACACCGATAAACACATCTTT.

The chain couples TRDV1 to TRDJ1; TRDD3 aligns across 9 bases. TCRdb supplies no J gene; here it was assigned by aligning the nucleotide sequence to germline. The CDR3 is 21 residues long. V was clipped by 3 bases and J by 0 bases; unmatched bases: 20. Germline V CDR1 and CDR2: TSWWSYY, QGS. CDR3: CALGDPQPYGTGGPYTDKLIF. CDR3 nucleotide sequence: TGTGCTCTTGGGGACCCTCAACCCTACGGTACTGGGGGACCGTACACCGATAAACTCATCTTT.

V usage is TRDV1 and J usage is TRDJ1; 10 bases agree with TRDD3. Germline V gene data show CDR1 as TSWWSYY and CDR2 as QGS. With V trimmed by 1 base and J by 0 bases, 26 bases remained unmatched. The CDR3 has 24 amino acids. The CDR3 DNA reads as TGTGCTCTTGGGGAACGTCCCAAAATACCCTCGACTGGGGGATCGGCATCGTACACCGATAAACTCATCTTT. Its protein is CALGERPKIPSTGGSASYTDKLIF.

This clone was observed a handful of times. This likely stems from a read error, as it lies one base from a far larger clone. The chain recombines TRDV1 with TRDJ2, with 9 bases lining up with TRDD3. There are 21 residues in the CDR3. Germline loops: CDR1 TSWWSYY, CDR2 QGS. V lost 2 bases to trimming and J lost 6 bases; unmatched junction nucleotides: 22. The chain's CDR3 is CALGEKQFPPWGIFAAAQLFF. The CDR3 nucleotides read TGTGCTCTTGGGGAAAAACAATTCCCACCCTGGGGGATTTTTGCGGCAGCACAACTCTTCTTT.

With regard to this clone: This likely stems from a read error, as it lies one base from a far larger clone. This rearrangement joins TRDV1 to TRDJ2; 9 bases are a match to TRDD2. The V and J ends lost 4 bases and 3 bases, in that order; junction bases with no gene match: 15. CDR3 length: 19 residues. Germline CDR1 reads TSWWSYY; CDR2 reads QGS. DNA of the CDR3: TGTGCTCTTGGGGGACCCTCCTTCCTACGGGTACTACTGACAGCACAACTCTTCTTT. Translation: CALGGPSFLRVLLTAQLFF.

As concerns this clone: It is likely a read error: a sequence one base away is far more abundant. This rearrangement joins TRDV2 to TRDJ2; D is perhaps TRDD3 (5 bases). The J gene, left out of TCRdb, was set here by checking the DNA against germline. The CDR3 length is 14 residues. The germline CDR1 and CDR2 sequences are GEAIGNYY and EKD. For the CDR3, the DNA is TGTGCCGGTGACACCTGGGATTTGACAGCACAACTCTTCTTT. This sequence encodes CAGDTWDLTAQLFF.

As regards this clone: The same CDR3 arises from other DNA sequences in this sample as well. The chain has TRDV1 and TRDJ1; TRDD3 matches at 11 bases. Assignment of the J gene here rests on matching the DNA to germline, because TCRdb gives none. This CDR3 contains 19 residues. Trimming cost V 9 bases and J 7 bases; bases outside gene matches: 25. The germline gives CDR1 TSWWSYY, CDR2 QGS. The CDR3 sequence: CALAAGTLWGIPKRGKLIF. The CDR3 region has the DNA TGTGCTCTCGCCGCAGGGACCCTCTGGGGGATACCGAAACGGGGTAAACTCATCTTT.

In this sample, this clone is large (0.1 to 1%). Other DNA sequences within the sample encode an identical CDR3. V and J are TRAV38-2/DV8 and TRDJ1, with 12 bases lining up with TRDD3. Germline loops: CDR1 TSESDYY, CDR2 QEAYKQQN. Germline trimming cut 1 base from V and 3 bases from J; bases unmatched to any gene: 31. The CDR3 covers 25 residues. In DNA, the CDR3 is TGTGCTTATAGGAGCCGGGACAGTTCCGAAAACAATCTGGGGGATACGCGTATCCAGGCCGATAAACTCATCTTT. Protein product: CAYRSRDSSENNLGDTRIQADKLIF.

The table lists this clone with a few counts. Only one base separates this from a far larger clonotype, so it likely reflects a read error. Different DNA sequences within this sample yield the same CDR3. This sequence joins TRDV1 and TRDJ1; 10 bases are shared with TRDD3. CDR1 is TSWWSYY and CDR2 is QGS in the germline V gene. The length of the CDR3 is 18 residues. CDR3 amino acids: CALAEAYWGMVYTDKLIF. CDR3 DNA: TGTGCCCTTGCCGAGGCTTACTGGGGGATGGTGTACACCGATAAACTCATCTTT.

In this sample, this clone turned up a few times. A read error is likely here: a far larger clone is one base away. The chain combines TRDV3 with TRDJ1, with D unclear. There are 18 residues in the CDR3. In germline, CDR1 is TVYSNPD, CDR2 GDNSRS (reference sequence). The CDR3 nucleotides read TGTGCCTTACCTCATTACACCCCAGTGGGAGGGTACACCGATAAACTCACCTTT. Translating gives CALPHYTPVGGYTDKLTF.

By its share, this clone is medium-sized. This rearrangement joins TRDV2 to TRDJ1, with 9 bases aligning to TRDD3. Because TCRdb records no J gene, it was assigned here through a match of the DNA to germline. Germline V gene data show CDR1 as GEAIGNYY and CDR2 as EKD. Losses at the gene ends were 8 bases for V and 0 bases for J; bases not matched to a gene: 18. The CDR3 has 18 amino acids. The chain's CDR3 is CASSPGYWGKLYTDKLIF. Written as DNA, the CDR3 is TGTGCCTCGTCCCCGGGGTACTGGGGGAAATTGTACACCGATAAACTCATCTTT.

Sample share makes this clone large. The chain joins TRDV2 to TRDJ3; no definite D call. The CDR3 runs to 18 residues. V was shortened by 0 bases and J by 1 base, with 12 bases between the two germline ends. Germline CDR1 and CDR2: GEAIGNYY and EKD. CDR3 loop: CACDTEAEASWDTRQMFF. CDR3 sequence (DNA): TGTGCCTGTGACACCGAAGCCGAAGCATCCTGGGACACCCGACAGATGTTTTTC.

Turning to this clone: A far larger clone is a single base away, which makes a read error likely. The chain is built from TRDV2 and TRDJ3; TRDD3 agrees at 11 bases. This CDR3 has 18 residues. Germline CDR1 is GEAIGNYY and CDR2 is EKD. The CDR3 here is CACDTGGYASWGTRQMFF. The CDR3 nucleotides read TGTGCCTGTGACACTGGGGGATACGCCTCCTGGGGCACCCGACAGATGTTTTTC.

With respect to this clone: A far larger clone is off by one base, so a read error is likely. The identical CDR3 is also encoded by other nucleotide sequences in the sample. The chain is built from TRDV1 and TRDJ1, with 10 bases lining up with TRDD3. The J gene is absent in TCRdb and was assigned here via DNA matching to germline. The trim removed 0 bases at V and 10 bases at J, leaving 23 bases unmatched. From germline, CDR1 is TSWWSYY and CDR2 QGS. There are 20 residues in the CDR3. CDR3 protein: CALGELWRLPRMSGGYILIF. In DNA form, the CDR3 reads TGTGCTCTTGGGGAACTATGGCGTCTTCCTAGGATGTCTGGGGGATATATACTCATCTTT.

This clone was picked up a small number of times. TCRdb's protein, taken from a much larger clone, differs from this DNA's translation at residue 11, likely owing to a read error; the protein displayed comes from the DNA. The gene calls are TRDV3 and TRDJ1; D may be TRDD2 or TRDD3 (6 bases each). Germline V gene sequence: CDR1 TVYSNPD, CDR2 GDNSRS (reference sequence). V lost 4 bases, J lost 1 base, and 25 bases lay in between. CDR3 length: 17 residues. CDR3: CAYRLPSSLGGTDKLIF. The CDR3 region has the DNA TGTGCCTACCGCCTTCCCTCCTCCTTGGGGGGCACCGATAAACTCATCTTT.

This clone is categorized as large. The rearrangement uses TRDV2 and TRDJ3; D gene unclear. V lost 0 bases and J lost 5, with 10 bases in between. Germline V gene lookup returns CDR1 GEAIGNYY and CDR2 EKD. This CDR3 is 16 amino acids long. CDR3: CACDTAGQGDTRQMFF. The CDR3 nucleotides are TGTGCCTGTGACACCGCCGGCCAAGGGGACACCCGACAGATGTTTTTC.

Only a few counts were recorded for this clone. With only one base between it and a far larger clone, this is likely a read error. The chain couples TRDV1 to TRDJ1, with 11 nucleotides matching TRDD3. TCRdb lists no J gene, so it was determined here by aligning the DNA to germline. CDR1 TSWWSYY and CDR2 QGS come from the germline V gene. Unmatched junction bases numbered 30, after V lost 3 bases and J lost 0 bases. There are 25 residues in the CDR3. The CDR3 here is CALGDFPPSPTLYWGILGYTDKLIF. CDR3 DNA sequence: TGTGCTCTTGGGGACTTTCCCCCCTCTCCTACCCTGTACTGGGGGATATTGGGGTACACCGATAAACTCATCTTT.

By share, this clone ranks as large. The J gene is TRDJ1, the V gene TRAV38-2/DV8; 9 bases map to TRDD3. V shed 10 bases and J 1 base; nucleotides not matched to a gene: 26. In germline, CDR1 is TSESDYY, CDR2 QEAYKQQN. The CDR3 runs to 20 residues. CDR3 sequence: CAALVSYWGNHPGGTDKLIF. As DNA, the CDR3 is TGTGCTGCGCTGGTCTCGTACTGGGGGAATCATCCAGGGGGCACCGATAAACTCATCTTT.

This clone showed up just a few times. V usage is TRDV2 and J usage is TRDJ1; 9 bases match TRDD3. As TCRdb names no J gene, one was assigned here on the basis of a DNA match to germline. The V and J ends lost 0 bases and 7 bases, in that order; junction bases with no gene match: 11. The CDR3 spans 16 residues. Germline V gives CDR1 GEAIGNYY, CDR2 EKD. Here the CDR3 DNA reads TGTGCCTGTGACACCGGCTTACTGGGGGAGTCATCTAAACTCATCTTT. It codes for CACDTGLLGESSKLIF.

Concerning this clone: A far bigger clonotype differs at one base, so this is likely a read error. The chain links TRDV1 to TRDJ1; D possibly corresponds to TRDD3 (10 bases). The J gene, not given by TCRdb, was assigned here from a germline match of the nucleotide sequence. The CDR3 has 22 amino acids. Germline V gene sequence: CDR1 TSWWSYY, CDR2 QGS. The CDR3 DNA is TGCGCTCTTGCCGGGGGTGTCCTTCCTACGTACTGGGGGATTTGGGGGACCGATAAACTCATCTTT. It translates to CALAGGVLPTYWGIWGTDKLIF.

To note about this clone: The protein given by TCRdb reflects a much larger clone and differs at residue 3 from this DNA's translation, likely from a read error; the protein shown is the DNA's translation. V is TRDV2 and J is TRDJ1, with 9 bases aligning to TRDD3. The J gene is absent in TCRdb and was assigned here via DNA matching to germline. The CDR3 has 18 residues. CDR1 is GEAIGNYY, CDR2 EKD, per germline. In DNA form, the CDR3 reads TGTGCCCGTGACCCATTATTGGTACTGGGGGACTTACCCGATAAACTCATCTTT. This sequence encodes CARDPLLVLGDLPDKLIF.

In the case of this clone: This probably arose from a read error, given a far larger clone one base away. The chain recombines TRDV1 with TRDJ1, with 13 positions matching TRDD3. Because TCRdb records no J gene, it was assigned here through a match of the DNA to germline. The CDR3 is 23 amino acids. Germline CDR1 and CDR2: TSWWSYY and QGS. CDR3 nucleotide sequence: TGTGCTCGTGGGGTAGCGTCTTCTTCTCCCCCGTACTGGGGGATACGGGGGGCCGATAAACTCATCTTT. Protein sequence: CARGVASSSPPYWGIRGADKLIF.

This clone was detected only a few times. Since a far larger clone is one base different, this is likely a read error. The V call is TRDV1, the J call TRDJ1; D may be TRDD3 (5 bases). This CDR3 contains 19 residues. From germline, CDR1 is TSWWSYY and CDR2 QGS. Deletions cut 0 bases from V and 0 bases from J, with 20 bases between. The CDR3 sequence is CALGELFLYTGVYTDKLIF. For the CDR3, the DNA is TGTGCTCTTGGGGAACTTTTTCTCTACACGGGGGTCTACACCGATAAACTCATCTTT.

This clone came up a few times. The chain couples TRDV1 to TRDJ1; D is possibly TRDD3 (6 bases). CDR3 length: 19 amino acids. The ends were cut back, 4 bases at V and 5 bases at J, with 29 bases in the middle. Germline values: CDR1 TSWWSYY, CDR2 QGS. The CDR3 protein is CALGAPSVVWGGLLDKLIF. In DNA, the CDR3 is TGTGCTCTTGGGGCCCCTTCGGTTGTGTGGGGGGGACTCCTTGATAAACTCATCTTT.